This T cell receptor (beta chain) was retrieved from a study of PD-1 blockade in classical Hodgkin lymphoma. About this clone itself: Its antigen is not known.

The protocol was immunoSEQ multiplex PCR, while the TCRdb copy is restricted to in-frame clones and leaves out a portion. The sample lists roughly 100,000 clones, around 78% occurring once. Described time point: cycle 4 day 1 (C4D1), after less than 7 weeks of nivolumab. Brentuximab vedotin exposure varied, and every patient relapsed after autologous stem cell transplantation. When best responses were assessed, they were complete response, partial response or progressive disease. Study results and limitations: A significant rise in TCR diversity was seen by C4D1 for CD4+ cells but not for CD8+ cells. A reduction in baseline TCR diversity was reportedly seen in newly diagnosed patients relative to healthy donors.

Germline CDR1 and CDR2: SGHAT and FQNNGV. With 3 bases removed from V and 3 bases from J, the gap between germline ends came to 6 bases. The CDR3 runs 13 residues. The sequencing used peripheral blood mononuclear cells (PBMCs), collected before the fourth cycle of nivolumab. The clonotype originates from a human donor with classical Hodgkin lymphoma. The chain carries TRBV11-2 and TRBJ1-5; D not resolved. The CDR3 here is CASSLRVNQPQHF. DNA of the CDR3: TGTGCCAGCAGCTTGAGGGTCAATCAGCCCCAGCATTTT.